This TCR beta chain derives from a study of preoperative IRX-2 immunotherapy in early breast cancer. The treatment is: preoperative locoregional IRX-2 cytokine immunotherapy. Samples came from a phase Ib trial of preoperative locoregional IRX-2 cytokine immunotherapy. The table lists this clone with a count of one. Measured with immunoSEQ multiplex PCR; TCRdb has only the in-frame clones, and not every one. The sample lists roughly 45,000 clones; about 95% were seen once. This clonotype was obtained from a human donor with breast cancer. Sequencing was performed on tumor tissue, taken after IRX-2 immunotherapy.

The CDR3, as DNA: TGTGCCAGTAGTAGTAGCGGGAGATCTTCCTACGAGCAGTACTTC. Its translation is CASSSSGRSSYEQYF. The chain carries TRBV19 and TRBJ2-7; 9 positions agree with TRBD2. Germline V lookup: CDR1 LNHDA, CDR2 SQIVND (reference sequence). Losses at the gene ends were 4 bases for V and 1 base for J; bases not matched to a gene: 5. The CDR3 extends over 15 amino acids.